This is a list of T cell receptor beta chains from one sample in a study of monozygotic twins with inflammatory bowel disease. TCRdb re-called the 5' RACE reads; every CDR3 protein appears as one record, without DNA. Recorded for this sample: 80,000 or so distinct CDR3 sequences. Input material: blood. Receptors originate from a human donor with ulcerative colitis or Crohn's disease, or a healthy co-twin of an affected twin (not recorded which). Both conserved end residues are part of each CDR3.

CDR3 length	V gene	J gene	CDR3 protein
15	TRBV11-2	TRBJ1-2	CASSYHRTENYGYTF
14	TRBV21-1	TRBJ1-1	CASSTRRLNTEAFF
12	TRBV14	TRBJ2-5	CASSQAREAQYF
13	TRBV7-9	TRBJ2-1	CASSFGEGREQFF
16	TRBV12-3/TRBV12-4	TRBJ2-3	CASSLLRDSFPDTQYF
15	TRBV3-1	TRBJ2-3	CASSHPGTGVHTQYF
15	TRBV19	TRBJ2-1	CASSYTGLSYNEQFF
13	TRBV6-6	TRBJ2-2	CASSFTGAGELFF
17	TRBV27	TRBJ2-1	CASSLDGGLSSYNEQFF
16	TRBV13	TRBJ1-2	CASSPPTDRLLYGYTF